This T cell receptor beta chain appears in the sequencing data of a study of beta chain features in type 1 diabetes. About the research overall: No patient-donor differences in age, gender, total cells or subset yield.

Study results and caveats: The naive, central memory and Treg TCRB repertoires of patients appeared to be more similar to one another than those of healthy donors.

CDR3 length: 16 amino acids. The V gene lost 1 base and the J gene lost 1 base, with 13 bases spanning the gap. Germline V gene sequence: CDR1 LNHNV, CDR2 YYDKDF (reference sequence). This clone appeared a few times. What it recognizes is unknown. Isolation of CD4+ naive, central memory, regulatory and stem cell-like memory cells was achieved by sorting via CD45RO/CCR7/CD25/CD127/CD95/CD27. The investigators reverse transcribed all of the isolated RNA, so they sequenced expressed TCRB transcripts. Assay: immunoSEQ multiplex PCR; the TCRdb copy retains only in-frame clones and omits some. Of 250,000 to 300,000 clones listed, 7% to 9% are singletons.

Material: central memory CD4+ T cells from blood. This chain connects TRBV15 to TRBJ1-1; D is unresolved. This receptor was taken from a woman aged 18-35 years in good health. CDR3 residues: CATSRVAGVQNTEAFF. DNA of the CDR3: TGTGCCACCAGCAGAGTGGCGGGCGTGCAGAACACTGAAGCTTTCTTT.